This T cell receptor beta chain is drawn from a study of Ad26.COV2.S vaccination and SARS-CoV-2 variants. Study context: Ad26.COV2.S, an intramuscular injection, was given once or twice 56 days apart.

Study-wide points: An underestimation of total T cell responses may have resulted from the TCR breadth and depth analyses.

Method: immunoSEQ multiplex PCR; TCRdb's copy keeps in-frame clones and lacks some. The data contain roughly 350,000 clones, about 88% of them singletons. Worth noting for this clone: Its antigen remains unknown.

Treatment described: about 20 received Ad26.COV2.S at low or high dose, single or two shots; 5 received placebo; per-sample allocation not given. On day 63 after the first injection, vaccine and placebo recipients gave samples. The J segment lost 6 bases and the V segment lost 2 bases, leaving 7 bases of the junction unmatched. The CDR3 is made up of 15 amino acids. Germline-derived CDR1 and CDR2 are GTSNPN and SVGIG (reference sequence). This sample comprised peripheral blood, obtained in a trial of Ad26.COV2.S vaccine versus placebo. This TCR was recovered from a person aged 18-65 years who received the Ad26.COV2.S COVID-19 vaccine or a placebo. This chain connects TRBV30 to TRBJ2-5, with 12 bases fitting TRBD1. The DNA of the CDR3 is TGTGCCTGGAGTCTTGAGGGACAGGGGGCAAAGACCCAGTACTTC. It yields the protein CAWSLEGQGAKTQYF.